This T cell receptor beta chain was sequenced in a study of beta chain features in type 1 diabetes. Regarding the study as a whole: Type 1 diabetes patients had VDJ junctions that carried fewer insertions and more deletions. The naive, central memory and Treg TCRB repertoires showed an apparent similarity that was greater among patients than among healthy donors. A definitive answer on HLA type influencing TCRB rearrangement was not reached here.

This CDR3 spans 14 amino acids. V shed 4 bases, J shed 8 bases, and the junction held 8 bases outside the gene matches. The germline gives CDR1 SGHAT, CDR2 FQNNGV. Investigators reverse transcribed all isolated RNA, so they sequenced expressed TCRB transcripts. The data were produced by immunoSEQ multiplex PCR, yet TCRdb's version contains in-frame clones alone and is incomplete. The table has 150,000 to 190,000 clones, under 9.5% seen once. A single heparinised blood sample, averaging approximately 0.12 L, was obtained per donor. This clone was counted only a few times. Its matching antigen is unknown.

The source of this sequence is a man aged 18 to 29 in good health. Material: central memory CD4+ T cells from blood. The gene calls are TRBV11-2 and TRBJ2-1; TRBD2 agrees at 7 bases. CDR3: CASSSGSGIYEQFF. In DNA form, the CDR3 reads TGTGCCAGCAGCTCTGGGAGCGGGATCTATGAGCAGTTCTTC.